The 4 T cell receptor beta chains in this list originate from one sample, sequenced in a study of technical replicates of blood from a handful of donors. Only in-frame clones appear in the TCRdb table, and some are missing; sequencing was by immunoSEQ multiplex PCR. The sample contains roughly 60,000 clones, approximately 94% of which appear only once. The sample consisted of PBMCs. The receptor set was obtained from a human donor in good health. Some clones in this sample may be carry-over from other donors' samples.

The V call is TRBV6-1, the J call TRBJ1-5; maybe TRBD1 (5 bases). The CDR3 covers 12 residues. Germline loops: CDR1 MNHNS, CDR2 SASEGT. V was shortened by 3 bases and J by 6 bases, with 6 bases between the two germline ends. CDR3 amino acids: CASSDRGQPQHF. As DNA, the CDR3 is TGTGCCAGCAGTGATAGGGGTCAGCCCCAGCATTTT.

The chain employs TRBV6-5 and TRBJ2-7; D is undetermined. The V gene lost 5 bases and the J gene lost 3 bases, with 8 bases spanning the gap. This CDR3 contains 12 residues. CDR1 is MNHEY, CDR2 SVGAGI, per germline. CDR3 in amino acids: CASSNGYYEQYF. The CDR3 region has the DNA TGTGCCAGCAGTAACGGGTACTACGAGCAGTACTTC.

The chain couples TRBV11-1 to TRBJ2-7, with 8 bases that match TRBD1. V dropped 5 bases and J dropped 2; count of bases not matched to a gene: 5. The length of the CDR3 is 14 residues. Germline assignment: CDR1 SGHAT and CDR2 FQDESV (reference sequence). CDR3 nucleotide sequence: TGTGCCAGCAGCATTGACAGGGGCACCTACGAGCAGTACTTC. Translated: CASSIDRGTYEQYF.

The gene calls are TRBV29-1 and TRBJ2-7; 8 nucleotides agree with TRBD1. CDR1 and CDR2 (germline): SQVTM, ANQGSEA. This CDR3 region has 13 residues. Trimming at V came to 4 bases and at J to 2 bases, leaving 4 bases not matched to a gene. The CDR3 protein is CSVADRVAYEQYF. CDR3 sequence (DNA): TGCAGCGTTGCGGACAGGGTGGCCTACGAGCAGTACTTC.